This T cell receptor (beta chain) was sequenced in a study of T cell repertoires in cytomegalovirus infection (dated by TCRdb to the late 2010s). At the level of the whole study: Peptide stimulations targeted recently identified HLA-C-restricted CMV epitopes, whose presentation resists viral immunomodulation, together with well-studied HLA-B-restricted epitopes. Donor HLA type was relevant to the analysis, because carriage of CMV infection together with the matching HLA type was indicated by public TCR beta signatures. Results the study describes overall, beyond this receptor: The ex vivo response was dominated by HLA-C-restricted CMV-specific TCR beta clonotypes, which also provided the single most frequent clonotype in two of eight donors. Cumulative frequency of public TCR beta family members discriminated carriers of CMV infection plus the relevant HLA type in this cohort and an independent roughly 330-donor cohort.

These reads were obtained on an Illumina HiSeq 1500. TCRdb reprocessed the public reads (quality trimming at Q25 with fastp, clone calling with MiXCR) and kept in-frame beta chains. Rows with one shared CDR3 protein collapse into an entry with the most common genes and DNA. In all, the sample holds some 900,000 distinct CDR3 sequences, and approximately 29% of those were seen once. Around 12% of the sample belongs to the ten largest clones. The germline V gene encodes CDR1 SGHAT and CDR2 FQDESV (reference sequence). Trimming leaves V shorter by 5 bases and J shorter by 11 bases, with the junction holding 15 bases beyond the gene matches. Its CDR3 holds 15 amino acids, cysteine through phenylalanine. Only the CDR3 region is kept as DNA, spanning 45 bases read in frame from base 1. This clonotype was seen a handful of times. Its antigen target is currently unknown. Base qualities are not recorded, but no much larger clone differs from it by a single base.

What this sample's treatment or condition label stands for: in vitro stimulation with specific CMV peptide epitopes to enrich CMV-specific T cells. The receptor's source is a human donor in good health (CMV status not recorded). Some clones in this sample may be carry-over from other donors' samples. The sequences come from cultured CD8+ T cells from PBMCs, collected from culture after CMV antigen stimulation. The sequence joins TRBV11-1 to TRBJ2-3; the junction holds 8 bases that match TRBD2. The CDR3 reads CASSPGGGPVGGQYF. The DNA reads TGTGCCAGCAGCCCCGGCGGGGGGCCGGTTGGGGGGCAGTATTTT. Where the CDR3 stops, the reference TRBV11-1 and TRBJ2-3 genes take over; the full variable domain is EAEVAQSPRYKITEKSQAVAFWCDPISGHATLYWYRQILGQGPELLVQFQDESVVDDSQLPKDRFSAERLKGVDSTLKIQPAELGDSAMYLCASSPGGGPVGGQYFGPGTRLTVL.